Given below is one T cell receptor (beta chain) in context. Its antigen is currently unknown. The PCR had 60 Vbeta and 13 Jbeta primers. The method was immunoSEQ multiplex PCR; TCRdb's version includes in-frame clones alone and lacks a portion of them. Of 150,000 or so clones listed, roughly 80% are singletons. V shed 1 base, J shed 3 bases, and the junction held 3 bases outside the gene matches. From germline, CDR1 is PRHDT and CDR2 FYEKMQ (reference sequence). There are 16 residues in the CDR3. The data belong to a study of cytomegalovirus exposure and HLA in healthy donors. Study observations and caveats: A later analysis reportedly found that, within productive TCRs, an Asian-associated ancestry cluster had fewer N-insertions than the mean observed across the approximately 660 donors.

The rearrangement links TRBV13 to TRBJ2-2; 9 nucleotides match TRBD2. Input material: PBMCs. This sequence was found in a boy between 2 and 10 years old in good health and CMV-seronegative. The DNA for the CDR3 is TGTGCCAGCAGCTTAGCGACTAGCGGCGACACCGGGGAGCTGTTTTTT. This gives the protein CASSLATSGDTGELFF.